A single TCR beta chain is shown here with its context. Antigen: not known. Some clones are missing from TCRdb's copy, which holds only in-frame ones; the method was immunoSEQ multiplex PCR. This sample has 95,000 to 150,000 clones, with around nine tenths found just once. This specimen belongs to a study of T cell responses to AZD1222 COVID-19 vaccine. Study observations and caveats: All repertoire sampling was performed exclusively after the peak T cell response.

The CDR3 is made up of 15 amino acids. Looked up from germline, CDR1 is ENHRY and CDR2 is SYGVKD. V was shortened by 10 bases and J by 3 bases, with 19 bases between the two germline ends. This clonotype was sampled from an adult in good health. The chain combines TRBV10-3 with TRBJ1-5; D is ambiguous. Sequencing used peripheral blood, obtained on day 0 of AZD1222 vaccination. The CDR3 DNA reads TGTGCCACTCAGCAAGGAGGGCACCTCAATCAGCCCCAGCATTTT. It encodes CATQQGGHLNQPQHF.